This is a list of T cell receptor beta chains from one sample in a study of blood T cell repertoires in COVID-19. Only in-frame clones appear in the TCRdb table, and some are missing; sequencing was by immunoSEQ multiplex PCR. Counted here are 120,000 to 150,000 clones, around 87% occurring once; the ten biggest clones make up approximately 40%. Sequencing input: peripheral blood. Receptor source: a man aged 45-60 years who had recovered from COVID-19. Each CDR3 is given with its conserved first and last residue. D genes are given only for firm matches. Clone size is given for some rows only: seen once, a few or many times, or a class if the clone is expanded.

len	v_gene	j_gene	d_gene	abundance	CDR3aa	CDR3nt
18	TRBV5-1	TRBJ2-1	-	-	CASSLALRYRVEINEQFF	TGCGCCAGCAGCTTGGCCCTGCGCTACAGGGTGGAGATCAATGAGCAGTTCTTC
17	TRBV19	TRBJ1-1	TRBD1	-	CASSIGMGGRGLTEAFF	TGTGCCAGTAGTATAGGTATGGGGGGCAGGGGGTTAACTGAAGCTTTCTTT
14	TRBV19	TRBJ2-7	TRBD1	-	CASSTQGASDEQYF	TGTGCCAGTAGCACGCAGGGGGCAAGCGACGAGCAGTACTTC
16	TRBV7-8	TRBJ2-7	TRBD1	-	CASSSRGQGLSYEQYF	TGTGCCAGCAGCTCCAGGGGGCAGGGTCTGTCCTACGAGCAGTACTTC
13	TRBV28	TRBJ2-3	TRBD2	-	CATGRGDTDTQYF	TGTGCCACCGGGCGGGGGGACACAGATACGCAGTATTTT
13	TRBV5-6	TRBJ2-3	-	-	CASSSVSTDTQYF	TGTGCCAGCAGTTCCGTAAGCACAGATACGCAGTATTTT
15	TRBV5-1	TRBJ2-1	-	once	CASSLVLAGDNEQFF	TGCGCCAGCAGCTTGGTGTTAGCCGGGGACAATGAGCAGTTCTTC
19	TRBV23-1	TRBJ1-5	-	few	CASSQSEVGGGLGNQPQHF	TGCGCCAGCAGTCAATCGGAGGTTGGGGGGGGGCTAGGAAATCAGCCCCAGCATTTT
15	TRBV7-9	TRBJ2-1	-	-	CASSLEAGAYNEQFF	TGTGCCAGCAGCTTAGAGGCAGGGGCCTACAATGAGCAGTTCTTC
15	TRBV11-3	TRBJ2-7	TRBD1	-	CASSTRQGLSYEQYF	TGTGCCAGCAGCACTCGACAGGGTCTCTCCTACGAGCAGTACTTC
15	TRBV6-6	TRBJ1-2	-	-	CASSYFPEGGDGYTF	TGTGCCAGCAGTTACTTTCCGGAAGGCGGAGATGGCTACACCTTC
16	TRBV30	TRBJ2-7	TRBD2	-	CAWGALAGVSSYEQYF	TGTGCCTGGGGGGCTCTAGCGGGCGTTAGCTCCTACGAGCAGTACTTC
17	TRBV27	TRBJ2-2	TRBD2	-	CASSSLAGTPNTGELFF	TGTGCCAGCAGTTCATTAGCGGGGACACCGAACACCGGGGAGCTGTTTTTT
15	TRBV25-1	TRBJ1-1	TRBD1	once	CASSEYRGRFTEAFF	TGTGCCAGCAGTGAATACAGGGGGCGATTCACTGAAGCTTTCTTT
14	TRBV10-1	TRBJ2-7	TRBD1	-	CASSLDRGSYEQYF	TGCGCCAGCAGTCTCGACAGGGGATCCTACGAGCAGTACTTC
16	TRBV5-6	TRBJ2-1	-	-	CASSPPGWSAINEQFF	TGTGCCAGCAGCCCCCCCGGTTGGAGCGCCATCAATGAGCAGTTCTTC
15	TRBV5-4	TRBJ2-1	TRBD2	-	CASSGAGGSGSEQFF	TGTGCCAGCAGCGGTGCGGGGGGGTCAGGGAGTGAGCAGTTCTTC
13	TRBV28	TRBJ1-6	-	-	CASSSDSNSPLHF	TGTGCCAGCAGTTCCGACTCGAATTCACCCCTCCACTTT
16	TRBV7-8	TRBJ2-7	TRBD1	-	CASSKQQGASSYEQYF	TGTGCCAGCAGCAAACAACAGGGGGCGAGCTCCTACGAGCAGTACTTC
18	TRBV3-1/TRBV3-2	TRBJ2-1	TRBD2	-	CASSHRLAGGARANEQFF	TGTGCCAGCAGCCATAGACTAGCGGGGGGAGCGAGGGCCAATGAGCAGTTCTTC
14	TRBV5-6	TRBJ1-4	TRBD1	-	CASSSTGVGEKLFF	TGTGCCAGCAGCTCTACAGGGGTGGGGGAAAAACTGTTTTTT
15	TRBV5-1	TRBJ2-3	-	-	CASSQTIGGADTQYF	TGCGCCAGCAGCCAGACAATCGGAGGGGCAGATACGCAGTATTTT
16	TRBV7-9	TRBJ1-2	TRBD1	few	CASSLAPGTGSYGYTF	TGTGCCAGCAGCTTAGCACCCGGGACAGGGTCCTATGGCTACACCTTC
14	TRBV19	TRBJ2-3	-	few	CASSIAPSSDTQYF	TGTGCCAGTAGTATAGCCCCTAGTTCAGATACGCAGTATTTT
15	TRBV5-6	TRBJ1-2	TRBD1	-	CASSLSDRGVTGYTF	TGTGCCAGCAGCTTATCGGACAGGGGAGTAACTGGCTACACCTTC
15	TRBV6-5	TRBJ2-7	TRBD1	-	CASSLIRDRSYEQYF	TGTGCCAGCAGCCTCATCCGGGACAGGTCCTACGAGCAGTACTTC
12	TRBV2	TRBJ2-3	-	-	CARIENSYTQYF	TGTGCCAGGATTGAAAATTCGTATACGCAGTATTTT
14	TRBV9	TRBJ2-5	TRBD2	-	CASSDLAGVETQYF	TGTGCCAGCAGCGACCTAGCGGGGGTGGAGACCCAGTACTTC
15	TRBV5-6	TRBJ1-2	-	-	CASSSWTEGNYGYTF	TGTGCCAGCAGCTCTTGGACAGAGGGGAACTATGGCTACACCTTC
14	TRBV27	TRBJ1-5	TRBD1	-	CASSHGTGDQPQHF	TGTGCCAGCAGCCACGGGACAGGGGATCAGCCCCAGCATTTT
16	TRBV7-9	TRBJ1-2	-	-	CASSLVPGPSNYGYTF	TGTGCCAGCAGCTTAGTTCCAGGGCCTTCTAACTATGGCTACACCTTC
14	TRBV6-2/TRBV6-3	TRBJ1-2	-	-	CASSQAGNVYGYTF	TGTGCCAGCAGCCAGGCGGGGAATGTCTATGGCTACACCTTC
15	TRBV5-1	TRBJ2-3	TRBD2	-	CASSSTSGGVDTQYF	TGCGCCAGCAGCTCGACTAGCGGGGGAGTAGATACGCAGTATTTT
15	TRBV19	TRBJ1-6	TRBD1	few	CASTARDRYNSPLHF	TGTGCCAGTACTGCCAGGGACAGATATAATTCACCCCTCCACTTT
13	TRBV2	TRBJ2-2	-	-	CASSGVSTGELFF	TGTGCCAGCAGTGGTGTTTCTACCGGGGAGCTGTTTTTT
15	TRBV6-5	TRBJ1-4	-	-	CASSQNRDFNEKLFF	TGTGCCAGCAGCCAAAACCGGGACTTTAATGAAAAACTGTTTTTT
14	TRBV6-2/TRBV6-3	TRBJ2-5	TRBD1	-	CASSMDRAQETQYF	TGTGCCAGCAGTATGGACAGGGCCCAAGAGACCCAGTACTTC
13	TRBV7-9	TRBJ1-1	-	-	CASSPFTGLEAFF	TGTGCCAGCAGCCCATTTACCGGTCTAGAAGCTTTCTTT
15	TRBV5-1	TRBJ2-7	TRBD2	-	CASSWGGTVSYEQYF	TGCGCCAGCAGCTGGGGGGGGACGGTCTCCTACGAGCAGTACTTC
15	TRBV4-1	TRBJ1-1	TRBD1	-	CASSHGDRGHTEAFF	TGCGCCAGCAGCCACGGGGACAGGGGGCACACTGAAGCTTTCTTT
17	TRBV4-2	TRBJ2-2	TRBD1	few	CASSQDRRTGFSGELFF	TGTGCCAGCAGCCAAGATCGAAGGACAGGGTTTTCCGGGGAGCTGTTTTTT
17	TRBV5-6	TRBJ2-3	TRBD1	-	CASSLAGGQGAADTQYF	TGTGCCAGCAGCTTGGCCGGGGGACAGGGGGCAGCAGATACGCAGTATTTT
16	TRBV5-1	TRBJ1-3	-	-	CASSLGGGHSGNTIYF	TGCGCCAGCAGCTTGGGTGGGGGACACTCTGGAAACACCATATATTTT
15	TRBV6-4	TRBJ1-2	-	-	CASSLDGTTPYGYTF	TGTGCCAGCAGTCTCGACGGGACAACGCCTTATGGCTACACCTTC
15	TRBV27	TRBJ1-4	-	-	CASRPGQYFNEKLFF	TGTGCCAGCAGACCCGGACAGTACTTTAATGAAAAACTGTTTTTT
16	TRBV7-2	TRBJ1-5	-	-	CASSSQSGHHNQPQHF	TGTGCCAGCAGCTCCCAATCAGGACATCACAATCAGCCCCAGCATTTT
13	TRBV5-6	TRBJ2-3	-	-	CASSARLTDTQYF	TGTGCCAGCAGCGCACGACTTACAGATACGCAGTATTTT
12	TRBV24-1	TRBJ1-2	-	-	CATSDSRQSYTF	TGTGCCACCAGTGATTCTAGACAGAGCTACACCTTC
13	TRBV9	TRBJ1-4	-	-	CASSVAGADKLFF	TGTGCCAGCAGCGTAGCTGGGGCAGACAAACTGTTTTTT
14	TRBV6-5	TRBJ1-1	-	-	CASSRTDLNTEAFF	TGTGCCAGCAGTAGGACAGACTTGAACACTGAAGCTTTCTTT
14	TRBV5-6	TRBJ2-5	-	-	CASSLDPTGETQYF	TGTGCCAGCAGCTTGGACCCAACCGGGGAGACCCAGTACTTC
15	TRBV5-6	TRBJ2-1	TRBD1	-	CASSGDRATYNEQFF	TGTGCCAGCAGCGGGGACAGGGCTACCTACAATGAGCAGTTCTTC
14	TRBV11-2	TRBJ2-3	-	-	CASSPGLGADTQYF	TGTGCCAGCAGCCCGGGACTCGGGGCGGATACGCAGTATTTT
15	TRBV6-5	TRBJ2-7	TRBD1	-	CASSFGTGGSYEQYF	TGTGCCAGCAGTTTCGGGACAGGGGGGTCCTACGAGCAGTACTTC
15	TRBV6-1	TRBJ2-7	TRBD1	-	CASSEVDRGRGEQYF	TGTGCCAGCAGTGAAGTTGACAGGGGGCGAGGCGAGCAGTACTTC
14	TRBV10-3	TRBJ2-2	-	-	CAISAPQDTGELFF	TGTGCCATCAGTGCCCCCCAGGACACCGGGGAGCTGTTTTTT
13	TRBV3-1/TRBV3-2	TRBJ2-3	-	-	CASSPQTTDTQYF	TGTGCCAGCAGCCCCCAAACTACAGATACGCAGTATTTT
14	TRBV27	TRBJ1-1	TRBD1	-	CASSLTGVGTEAFF	TGTGCCAGCAGTCTAACAGGGGTAGGCACTGAAGCTTTCTTT
14	TRBV25-1	TRBJ2-6	-	-	CASTGESGANVLTF	TGTGCCAGCACCGGGGAATCTGGGGCCAACGTCCTGACTTTC
14	TRBV6-6	TRBJ1-2	TRBD1	-	CASSYYDRGFGYTF	TGTGCCAGCAGTTACTACGACAGGGGTTTTGGCTACACCTTC